The entry below gives a single T cell receptor beta chain sequence along with its context. Its specificity is not known. The PCR ran on 60 Vbeta and 13 Jbeta primers. The method was immunoSEQ multiplex PCR; TCRdb's version includes in-frame clones alone and lacks a portion of them. The sample consists of about 150,000 clones, more than 75% of them appearing once. This sample was taken from a study of cytomegalovirus exposure and HLA in healthy donors. General study results and limits: With further analysis later on, most CMV-associated TCR beta chains appeared HLA-restricted. Clonal expansion was found to be greater in HLA-associated TCR beta chains than in equally common others in a later analysis. For most TCR beta V segments, an earlier analysis put the productive rate at about 87% or about 30% of the time. As a later analysis showed, a missense DCLRE1C variant was linked to trimming of TCR beta V- and J-genes.

The CDR3 spans 17 residues. Between the trimmed V and J ends, which lost 0 bases and 0 bases, there was a span of 9 bases. Germline loops: CDR1 LNHNV, CDR2 YYDKDF (reference sequence). The chain recombines TRBV15 with TRBJ2-6; D unresolved. The source material was PBMCs. The sequence was collected from a woman under 30 in good health and CMV-seronegative. The CDR3 sequence is CATSRDYSRSGANVLTF. DNA of the CDR3: TGTGCCACCAGCAGAGATTATTCGCGCTCTGGGGCCAACGTCCTGACTTTC.